This T cell receptor beta chain was obtained from a study of OX40 agonist ivuxolimab in advanced cancers. Findings of the study overall: Clonal expansion was seen in CD4+ and CD8+ blood T cells by week 6 at 0.1 to 3.0 mg/kg. Low levels of normalized T-cell clonal expansion also appeared in some nonresponders.

Sequencing was performed with immunoSEQ multiplex PCR; in TCRdb, only in-frame clones are kept and a portion is missing. The table has tens of thousands of clones, approximately 90% seen once; the top ten hold around 19%. Trimming shortened V by 8 bases and J by 7 bases, and 15 bases separated the two germline ends. The CDR3 is made up of 13 amino acids. Germline V gene lookup returns CDR1 SNHLY and CDR2 FYNNEI. A word on this clone: Its antigen is undetermined.

The sequence was obtained from an adult with an advanced solid tumor such as melanoma, head and neck, liver or kidney cancer. The chain carries TRBV2 and TRBJ1-5; D possibly corresponds to TRBD1 (6 bases). Source: CD4+ or CD8+ T cells sorted from blood, taken in a trial of the OX40 agonist ivuxolimab. CDR3 DNA sequence: TGTGCCAGCGGGCCGGGGGCGGGCCAGCCCCAGCATTTT. Translation: CASGPGAGQPQHF. Based on the CDR3 plus reference TRBV2 and TRBJ1-5, the full variable domain is EPEVTQTPSHQVTQMGQEVILRCVPISNHLYFYWYRQILGQKVEFLVSFYNNEISEKSEIFDDQFSVERPDGSNFTLKIRSTKLEDSAMYFCASGPGAGQPQHFGDGTRLSIL.